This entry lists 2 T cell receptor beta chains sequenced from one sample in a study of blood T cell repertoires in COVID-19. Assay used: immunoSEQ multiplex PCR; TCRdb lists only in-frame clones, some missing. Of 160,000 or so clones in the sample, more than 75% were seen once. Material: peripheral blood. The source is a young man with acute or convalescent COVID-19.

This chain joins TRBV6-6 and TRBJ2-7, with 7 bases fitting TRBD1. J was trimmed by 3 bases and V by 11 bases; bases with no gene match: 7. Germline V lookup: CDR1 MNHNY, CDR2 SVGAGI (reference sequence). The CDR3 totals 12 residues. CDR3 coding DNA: TGTGCCTGCGCCGGGACAGACTACGAGCAGTACTTC. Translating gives CACAGTDYEQYF.

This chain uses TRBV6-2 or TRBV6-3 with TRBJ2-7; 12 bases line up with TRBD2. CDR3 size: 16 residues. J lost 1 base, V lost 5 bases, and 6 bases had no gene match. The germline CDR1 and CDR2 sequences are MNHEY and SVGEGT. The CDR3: CASSTPGLAGSYEQYF. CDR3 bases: TGTGCCAGCAGTACACCCGGACTAGCGGGATCCTACGAGCAGTACTTC.